This passage covers 20 T cell receptor beta chains from one sample sequenced in a study of T cell repertoires in cytomegalovirus infection. TCRdb processed the reads anew with MiXCR; each CDR3 protein has one entry. The sample lists more than 150,000 distinct CDR3 sequences, approximately 20% occurring once. Sequencing was performed on PBMCs. Every receptor here comes from a human donor in good health (CMV status not recorded). Some clones in this sample may be carry-over from other donors' samples.

This clonotype was counted only a few times. J is TRBJ2-3 and V is TRBV20-1; a possible D gene is TRBD2 (5 bases). This CDR3 has 12 amino acids. Trimming took off 3 bases at V and 4 bases at J, with 8 bases between the two ends. Germline V lookup: CDR1 DFQATT, CDR2 SNEGSKA (reference sequence). In DNA form, the CDR3 reads TGCAGTGCTAGCGAGCGGCCAGATACGCAGTATTTT. Protein sequence: CSASERPDTQYF.

Ten or more counts support this clonotype. The chain employs TRBV7-3 and TRBJ1-3; D gene uncertain. V was pared by 0 bases and J by 3 bases, with 9 bases between. The CDR3 loop spans 15 amino acids. Germline V gives CDR1 SGHTA, CDR2 FQGTGA. CDR3 loop: CASSLTSGFGNTIYF. The CDR3 bases are TGTGCCAGCAGCTTAACTTCAGGTTTTGGAAACACCATATATTTT.

This clonotype came up a few times. The chain combines TRBV12-3 or TRBV12-4 with TRBJ1-5, with D possibly matching TRBD1 (5 bases). This CDR3 has 14 residues. Deletions cut 6 bases from V and 4 bases from J, with 13 bases between. The CDR3 DNA is TGTGCCAGCAGCCCGGCAGGGAGGAATCAGCCCCAGCATTTT. Translated: CASSPAGRNQPQHF.

The table lists this clonotype with a few counts. The rearrangement links TRBV28 to TRBJ1-5; D not resolved. The germline gives CDR1 MDHEN, CDR2 SYDVKM. The CDR3 length is 17 residues. The V gene lost 3 bases and the J gene lost 0 bases, with 15 bases spanning the gap. Written as DNA, the CDR3 is TGTGCCAGCAGTTTTTTCACAGTTAAGATTAGCAATCAGCCCCAGCATTTT. Translation: CASSFFTVKISNQPQHF.

This clonotype was observed a handful of times. The V call is TRBV11-3, the J call TRBJ2-1, with 7 bases fitting TRBD2. Trimming at V came to 4 bases and at J to 0 bases, leaving 3 bases not matched to a gene. The CDR3 spans 15 residues. The V gene's germline CDR1 is SGHNT and CDR2 YENEEA. CDR3 region: CASSSRDYSYNEQFF. Written as DNA, the CDR3 is TGTGCCAGCAGCTCCCGGGACTACTCCTACAATGAGCAGTTCTTC.

This clonotype turned up a few times. The V call is TRBV5-1, the J call TRBJ2-7; D call uncertain. V was pared by 0 bases and J by 0 bases, with 13 bases between. The germline V gene encodes CDR1 SGHRS and CDR2 YFSETQ. The CDR3 covers 16 residues. The CDR3 DNA sequence: TGCGCCAGCAGCTTGGAACCCGATCCCTCCTCCTACGAGCAGTACTTC. Translating gives CASSLEPDPSSYEQYF.

The chain joins TRBV7-3 to TRBJ2-2; D is perhaps TRBD1 (6 bases). CDR1 SGHTA and CDR2 FQGTGA come from the germline V gene. The CDR3 sequence is 15 residues long. V was trimmed by 6 bases and J by 3 bases, leaving 14 bases between them. CDR3 protein: CASRMNRVDTGELFF. CDR3 in DNA: TGTGCCAGCAGGATGAACAGGGTCGACACCGGGGAGCTGTTTTTT.

V gene TRBV2 combines with J gene TRBJ2-7; 7 positions match TRBD1. V dropped 7 bases and J dropped 3; count of bases not matched to a gene: 9. This CDR3 spans 14 amino acids. The germline CDR1 and CDR2 sequences are SNHLY and FYNNEI. The CDR3 DNA follows: TGTGCCAGCAATACCGGGACAGTTAACTACGAGCAGTACTTC. It specifies CASNTGTVNYEQYF.

This clonotype was found many times. The rearrangement links TRBV7-2 to TRBJ2-7; D remains unclear. V was cut by 0 bases and J by 3 bases, with 12 bases left in between. The CDR3 consists of 15 residues. The germline gives CDR1 SGHTA, CDR2 FQGNSA. The CDR3 DNA follows: TGTGCCAGCAGCTTAGCCCCCGGCCTAGACTACGAGCAGTACTTC. Amino acid sequence: CASSLAPGLDYEQYF.

The sample holds a few counts of this clonotype. The gene calls are TRBV6-2 or TRBV6-3 and TRBJ2-7; TRBD1 is a possible D gene (6 bases). The germline gives CDR1 MNHEY, CDR2 SVGEGT. This CDR3 has 13 residues. Trimming left V 5 bases short and J 1 base short, with 9 bases between. Written as DNA, the CDR3 is TGTGCCAGCAGTATCGACAGGTCCTACGAGCAGTACTTC. Protein product: CASSIDRSYEQYF.

This sequence joins TRBV6-2 or TRBV6-3 and TRBJ2-5, with 7 positions matching TRBD2. The CDR3 loop spans 15 amino acids. V trimming: 4 bases; J trimming: 1 base; junction bases outside the gene matches: 6. Germline V lookup: CDR1 MNHEY, CDR2 SVGEGT. The CDR3 sequence: CASSFGGMTQETQYF. In DNA, the CDR3 is TGTGCCAGCAGTTTCGGGGGGATGACCCAAGAGACCCAGTACTTC.

V gene TRBV6-1 combines with J gene TRBJ2-2, with D unresolved. Between the trimmed V and J ends, which lost 6 bases and 7 bases, there was a span of 18 bases. The length of the CDR3 is 15 residues. Germline values: CDR1 MNHNS, CDR2 SASEGT. For the CDR3, the DNA is TGTGCCAGCAGGACACCTCCGCGAATAATCGGGGAGCTGTTTTTT. Protein product: CASRTPPRIIGELFF.

The chain has TRBV11-2 and TRBJ2-7, with a tentative D call TRBD2 (5 bases). The V end was cut by 2 bases, the J end by 8 bases, with 16 bases between. CDR1 is SGHAT, CDR2 FQNNGV, per germline. This CDR3 has 14 residues. The CDR3 sequence is CASSLSGGGYKQYF. The CDR3 nucleotides are TGTGCCAGCAGCTTATCTGGTGGAGGATATAAGCAGTACTTC.

This chain links TRBV7-9 with TRBJ2-5, with 11 bases lining up with TRBD2. With 8 bases clipped from V and 5 bases from J, the junction kept 7 bases outside the gene matches. The CDR3 covers 14 residues. Germline CDR1 is SEHNR and CDR2 is FQNEAQ (reference sequence). CDR3 coding DNA: TGTGCCAGCTCGGCTAGCGGGAGGACGGAGACCCAGTACTTC. As protein: CASSASGRTETQYF.

The rearrangement links TRBV7-3 to TRBJ2-2, with 13 positions matching TRBD2. Looked up from germline, CDR1 is SGHTA and CDR2 is FQGTGA. This CDR3 comprises 19 residues. V shed 3 bases, J shed 1 base, and the junction held 8 bases outside the gene matches. CDR3 loop: CASSFDRGLAGENTGELFF. The CDR3, as DNA: TGTGCCAGCAGCTTCGACCGTGGACTAGCGGGAGAGAACACCGGGGAGCTGTTTTTT.

This clonotype has at least ten counts. The genes are TRBV12-3 or TRBV12-4 and TRBJ1-2; D is perhaps TRBD1 (6 bases). Deletions cut 2 bases from V and 4 bases from J, with 14 bases between. The CDR3 is made up of 15 amino acids. As DNA, the CDR3 is TGTGCCAGCAGTTTATGGGGCCAGGGGACCTATGGCTACACCTTC. Translating gives CASSLWGQGTYGYTF.

This clonotype was observed at least ten times. The chain is built from TRBV5-5 and TRBJ1-5; no definite D call. Germline V gene lookup returns CDR1 SGHKS and CDR2 YYEKEE (reference sequence). V lost 0 bases to trimming and J lost 7 bases, with 14 bases between them. The CDR3 sequence is 15 residues long. The CDR3 loop is CASSLAVGVGQPQHF. CDR3 bases: TGTGCCAGCAGCTTGGCGGTGGGAGTTGGACAGCCCCAGCATTTT.

The chain carries TRBV4-1 and TRBJ2-1, with unresolved D. The CDR3 extends over 15 amino acids. V lost 0 bases, J lost 4 bases, and 10 bases lay in between. Looked up from germline, CDR1 is MGHRA and CDR2 is YSYEKL. DNA for the CDR3: TGCGCCAGCAGCCAAGATGATTCAGATTACAATGAGCAGTTCTTC. It codes for CASSQDDSDYNEQFF.

This clonotype was detected a few times. CDR3 residues: CASSADGVLGNTIYF. In nucleotides, the CDR3 is TGTGCCAGCAGCGCAGACGGGGTACTTGGAAACACCATATATTTT. The V gene is TRBV9, the J gene TRBJ1-3; D unclear. V gave up 3 bases and J gave up 3 bases, with 13 bases separating them. The CDR3 is made up of 15 amino acids. Germline V lookup: CDR1 SGDLS, CDR2 YYNGEE. The entire variable domain, with the rest obtained from reference TRBV9 and TRBJ1-3, is as follows: DSGVTQTPKHLITATGQRVTLRCSPRSGDLSVYWYQQSLDQGLQFLIQYYNGEERAKGNILERFSAQQFPDLHSELNLSSLELGDSALYFCASSADGVLGNTIYFGEGSWLTVV.

Regarding this clonotype: This may arise from a read error, as a much more abundant clone is one base away. CDR3 coding DNA: TGTGCCAGCAGTAGGGCCCACGGGACAGCCGTGGTGGATGAGCAGTTCTTC. This translates into CASSRAHGTAVVDEQFF. The J gene is TRBJ2-1, the V gene TRBV6-2 or TRBV6-3; 7 positions match TRBD1. The germline CDR1 and CDR2 sequences are MNHEY and SVGEGT. CDR3 length equals 17 residues. V gave up 5 bases and J gave up 8 bases; unmatched junction bases: 18.